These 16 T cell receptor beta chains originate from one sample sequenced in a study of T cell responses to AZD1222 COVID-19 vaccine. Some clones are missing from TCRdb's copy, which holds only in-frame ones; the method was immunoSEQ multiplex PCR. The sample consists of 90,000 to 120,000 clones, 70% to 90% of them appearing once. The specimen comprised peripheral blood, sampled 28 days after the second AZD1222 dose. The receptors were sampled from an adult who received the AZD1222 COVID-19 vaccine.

The CDR3 DNA sequence: TGCGCCAGCAGCTTGTTACCCAGGGGTGTCTCTGGAAACACCATATATTTT. It codes for CASSLLPRGVSGNTIYF. The chain is built from TRBV5-1 and TRBJ1-3; perhaps TRBD1 as D (6 bases). The V gene lost 1 base and the J gene lost 0 bases, with 14 bases spanning the gap. Per the germline V gene, CDR1 is SGHRS and CDR2 is YFSETQ. This CDR3 has 17 residues.

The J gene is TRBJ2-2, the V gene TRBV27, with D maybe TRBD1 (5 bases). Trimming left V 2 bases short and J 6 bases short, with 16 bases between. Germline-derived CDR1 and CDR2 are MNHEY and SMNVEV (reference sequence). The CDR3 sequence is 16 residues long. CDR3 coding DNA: TGTGCCAGCAGTTTAAACACCCAGGGTATTCCCGGGGAGCTGTTTTTT. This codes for CASSLNTQGIPGELFF.

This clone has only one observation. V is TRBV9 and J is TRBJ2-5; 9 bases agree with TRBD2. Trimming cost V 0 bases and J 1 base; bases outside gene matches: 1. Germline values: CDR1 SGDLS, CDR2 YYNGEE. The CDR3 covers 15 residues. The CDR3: CASSVGTSAQETQYF. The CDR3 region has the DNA TGTGCCAGCAGCGTAGGGACTAGCGCCCAAGAGACCCAGTACTTC.

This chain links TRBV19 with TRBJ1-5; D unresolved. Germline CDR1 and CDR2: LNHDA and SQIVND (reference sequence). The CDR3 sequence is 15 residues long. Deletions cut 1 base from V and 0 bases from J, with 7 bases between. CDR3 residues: CASSIGHYSNQPQHF. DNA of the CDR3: TGTGCCAGTAGTATAGGACACTATAGCAATCAGCCCCAGCATTTT.

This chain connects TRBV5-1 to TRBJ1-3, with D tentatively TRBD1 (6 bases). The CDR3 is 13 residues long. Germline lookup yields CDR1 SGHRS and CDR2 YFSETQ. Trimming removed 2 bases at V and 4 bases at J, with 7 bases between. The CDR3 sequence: CASSLQGGNTIYF. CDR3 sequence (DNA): TGCGCCAGCAGCTTACAGGGAGGAAACACCATATATTTT.

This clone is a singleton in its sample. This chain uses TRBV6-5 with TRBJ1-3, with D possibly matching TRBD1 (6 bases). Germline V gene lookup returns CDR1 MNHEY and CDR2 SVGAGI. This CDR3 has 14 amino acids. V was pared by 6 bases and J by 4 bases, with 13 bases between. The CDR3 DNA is TGTGCCAGCAGAACCAGGACAGAGGGAAACACCATATATTTT. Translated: CASRTRTEGNTIYF.

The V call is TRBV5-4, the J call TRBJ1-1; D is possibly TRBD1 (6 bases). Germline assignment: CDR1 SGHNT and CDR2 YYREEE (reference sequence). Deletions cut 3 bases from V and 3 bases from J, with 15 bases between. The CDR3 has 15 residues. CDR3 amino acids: CASSSRGRGDTEAFF. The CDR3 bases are TGTGCCAGCAGCTCCAGGGGCAGGGGAGACACTGAAGCTTTCTTT.

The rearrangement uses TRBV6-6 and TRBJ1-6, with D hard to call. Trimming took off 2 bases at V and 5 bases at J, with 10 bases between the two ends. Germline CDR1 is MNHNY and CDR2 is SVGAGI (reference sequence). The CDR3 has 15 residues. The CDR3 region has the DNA TGTGCCAGCAGTTACGTCGTCAGAGATAATTCACCCCTCCACTTT. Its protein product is CASSYVVRDNSPLHF.

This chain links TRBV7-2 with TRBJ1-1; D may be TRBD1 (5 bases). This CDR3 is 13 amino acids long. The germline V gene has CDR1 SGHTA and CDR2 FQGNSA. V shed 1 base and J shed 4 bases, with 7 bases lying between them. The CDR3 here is CASSLERGTEAFF. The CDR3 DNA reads TGTGCCAGCAGCTTAGAGAGGGGCACTGAAGCTTTCTTT.

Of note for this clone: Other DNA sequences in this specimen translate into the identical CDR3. DNA for the CDR3: TGTGCCAGCAGTTACTCGAGGTCCTACGAGCAGTACTTC. Translating it yields CASSYSRSYEQYF. The chain has TRBV6-5 and TRBJ2-7; D not certain. CDR1 and CDR2 from the germline V gene are MNHEY and SVGAGI. V was clipped by 0 bases and J by 1 base, with 4 bases between them. This CDR3 has 13 residues.

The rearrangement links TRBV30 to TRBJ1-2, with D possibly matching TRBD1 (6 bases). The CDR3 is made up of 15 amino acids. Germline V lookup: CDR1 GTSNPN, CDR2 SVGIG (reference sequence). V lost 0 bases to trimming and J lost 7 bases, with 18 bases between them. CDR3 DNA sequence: TGTGCCTGGAGTGTAGGGGGGACACGTCGGAGTGGCTACACCTTC. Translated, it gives CAWSVGGTRRSGYTF. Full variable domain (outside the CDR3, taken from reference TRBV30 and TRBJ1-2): SQTIHQWPATLVQPVGSPLSLECTVEGTSNPNLYWYRQAAGRGLQLLFYSVGIGQISSEVPQNLSASRPQDRQFILSSKKLLLSDSGFYLCAWSVGGTRRSGYTFGSGTRLTVV.

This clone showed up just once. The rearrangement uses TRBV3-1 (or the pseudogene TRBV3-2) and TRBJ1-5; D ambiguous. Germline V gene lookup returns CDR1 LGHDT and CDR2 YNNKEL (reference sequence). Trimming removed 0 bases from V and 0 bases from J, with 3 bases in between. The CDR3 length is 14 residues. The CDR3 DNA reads TGTGCCAGCAGCCAAGATAATAGCAATCAGCCCCAGCATTTT. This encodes CASSQDNSNQPQHF.

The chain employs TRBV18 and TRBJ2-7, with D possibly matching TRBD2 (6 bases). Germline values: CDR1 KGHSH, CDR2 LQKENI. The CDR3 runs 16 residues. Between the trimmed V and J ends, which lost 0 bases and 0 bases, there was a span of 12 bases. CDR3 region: CASSPPGGIYSYEQYF. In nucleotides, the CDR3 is TGTGCCAGCTCACCACCTGGAGGGATCTACTCCTACGAGCAGTACTTC.

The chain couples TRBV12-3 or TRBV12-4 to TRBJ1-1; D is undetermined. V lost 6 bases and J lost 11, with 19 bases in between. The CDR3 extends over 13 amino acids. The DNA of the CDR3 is TGTGCCAGCAGGGTCCTGGGGTCGAAGATCGCTTTCTTT. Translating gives CASRVLGSKIAFF.

In nucleotides, the CDR3 is TGTGCCAGCAGTTATTTTTCAGGGGGCGGCACAGATACGCAGTATTTT. Translated: CASSYFSGGGTDTQYF. The chain carries TRBV6-5 and TRBJ2-3, with 8 bases aligning to TRBD1. V lost 3 bases to trimming and J lost 1 base; unmatched junction nucleotides: 6. CDR3 length: 16 residues. CDR1 MNHEY and CDR2 SVGAGI come from the germline V gene.

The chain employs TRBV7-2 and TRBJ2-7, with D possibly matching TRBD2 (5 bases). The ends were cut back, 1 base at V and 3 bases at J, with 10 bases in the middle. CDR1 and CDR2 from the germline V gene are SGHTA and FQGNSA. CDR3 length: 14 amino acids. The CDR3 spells CASSLGLADYEQYF. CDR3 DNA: TGTGCCAGCAGCTTAGGCCTAGCCGACTACGAGCAGTACTTC.